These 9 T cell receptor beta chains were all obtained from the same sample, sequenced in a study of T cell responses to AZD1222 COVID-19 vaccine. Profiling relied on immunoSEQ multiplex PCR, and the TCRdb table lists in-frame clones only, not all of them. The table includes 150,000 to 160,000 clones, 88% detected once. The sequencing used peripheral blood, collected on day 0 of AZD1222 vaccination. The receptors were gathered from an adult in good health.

CDR3: CASSLVRTPNEKLFF. In nucleotides, the CDR3 is TGTGCCAGCAGCTTGGTTAGGACGCCTAATGAAAAACTGTTTTTT. The rearrangement uses TRBV5-5 and TRBJ1-4; D remains ambiguous. Between the trimmed V and J ends, which lost 0 bases and 3 bases, there was a span of 9 bases. Germline assignment: CDR1 SGHKS and CDR2 YYEKEE (reference sequence). This CDR3 region has 15 residues.

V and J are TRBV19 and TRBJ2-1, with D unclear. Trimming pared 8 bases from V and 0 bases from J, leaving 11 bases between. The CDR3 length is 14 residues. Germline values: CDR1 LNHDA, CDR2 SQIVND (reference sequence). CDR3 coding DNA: TGTGCCAGTCGCGCAGTGAGCTCCTACAATGAGCAGTTCTTC. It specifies CASRAVSSYNEQFF. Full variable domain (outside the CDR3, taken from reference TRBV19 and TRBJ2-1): DGGITQSPKYLFRKEGQNVTLSCEQNLNHDAMYWYRQDPGQGLRLIYYSQIVNDFQKGDIAEGYSVSREKKESFPLTVTSAQKNPTAFYLCASRAVSSYNEQFFGPGTRLTVL.

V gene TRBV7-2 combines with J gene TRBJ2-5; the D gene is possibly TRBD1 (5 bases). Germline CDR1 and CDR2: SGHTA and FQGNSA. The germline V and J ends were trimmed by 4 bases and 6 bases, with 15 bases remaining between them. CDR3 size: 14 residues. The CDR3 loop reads CASSSGQGSQTQYF. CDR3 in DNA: TGTGCCAGCAGCTCGGGCCAGGGTAGTCAGACCCAGTACTTC.

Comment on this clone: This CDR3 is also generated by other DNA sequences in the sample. For the CDR3, the DNA is TGTGCCAGCAGCTTGTGGGGGGCGGGAACTGAAGCTTTCTTT. Its translation is CASSLWGAGTEAFF. The rearrangement joins TRBV5-6 to TRBJ1-1; the D gene is possibly TRBD1 (6 bases). The CDR3 runs to 14 residues. Looked up from germline, CDR1 is SGHDT and CDR2 is YYEEEE. V lost 1 base and J lost 5, with 12 bases in between. The variable domain in full, with the rest retrieved from reference TRBV5-6 and TRBJ1-1, is DAGVTQSPTHLIKTRGQQVTLRCSPKSGHDTVSWYQQALGQGPQFIFQYYEEEERQRGNFPDRFSGHQFPNYSSELNVNALLLGDSALYLCASSLWGAGTEAFFGQGTRLTVV.

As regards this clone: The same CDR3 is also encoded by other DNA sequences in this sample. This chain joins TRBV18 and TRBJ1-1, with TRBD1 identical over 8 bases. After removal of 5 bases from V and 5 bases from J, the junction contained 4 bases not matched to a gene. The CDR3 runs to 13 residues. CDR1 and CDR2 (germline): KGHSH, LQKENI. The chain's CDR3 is CASSSTGGTEAFF. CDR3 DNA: TGTGCCAGCTCATCCACAGGGGGGACTGAAGCTTTCTTT.

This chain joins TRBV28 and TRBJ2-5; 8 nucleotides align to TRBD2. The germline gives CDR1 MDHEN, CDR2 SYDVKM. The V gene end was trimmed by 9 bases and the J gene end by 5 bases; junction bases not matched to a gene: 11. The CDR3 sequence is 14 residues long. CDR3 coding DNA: TGTGCCAGTGTAGAGCGGGGGCTCTGGGAGACCCAGTACTTC. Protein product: CASVERGLWETQYF.

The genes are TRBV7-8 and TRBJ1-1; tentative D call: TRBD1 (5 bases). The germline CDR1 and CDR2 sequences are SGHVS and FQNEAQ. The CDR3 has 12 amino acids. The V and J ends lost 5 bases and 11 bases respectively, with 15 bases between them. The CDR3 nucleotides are TGTGCCAGCAGCCCGGCAATCGGGGCCGCTTTCTTT. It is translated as CASSPAIGAAFF. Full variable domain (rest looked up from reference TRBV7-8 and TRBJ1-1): GAGVSQSPRYKVAKRGQDVALRCDPISGHVSLFWYQQALGQGPEFLTYFQNEAQLDKSGLPSDRFFAERPEGSVSTLKIQRTQQEDSAVYLCASSPAIGAAFFGQGTRLTVV.

In nucleotides, the CDR3 is TGCGCCAGCAGTGAATCTGGGCTGGGTCAGCCCCAGCATTTT. It encodes CASSESGLGQPQHF. The chain uses TRBV10-2 and TRBJ1-5; D is ambiguous. V lost 3 bases to trimming and J lost 6 bases, with 12 bases between them. The CDR3 consists of 14 residues. Germline values: CDR1 WSHSY, CDR2 SAAADI.

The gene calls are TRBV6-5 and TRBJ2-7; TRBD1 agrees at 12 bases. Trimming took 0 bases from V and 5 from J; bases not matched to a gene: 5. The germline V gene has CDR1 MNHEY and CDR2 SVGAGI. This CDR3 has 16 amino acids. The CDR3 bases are TGTGCCAGCAGTTACTCGGTGGGACAGGGGGCTCACGAGCAGTACTTC. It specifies CASSYSVGQGAHEQYF.